The next 17 T cell receptor beta chains were all read from a single sample in a study of OX40 agonist ivuxolimab in advanced cancers. Generated by immunoSEQ multiplex PCR, the TCRdb table keeps only in-frame clones and is missing some. Counted here are fewer than 25,000 clones, 75% to 90% occurring once; the ten biggest clones make up approximately 17%. The specimen was CD4+ or CD8+ T cells sorted from blood, collected in a trial of the OX40 agonist ivuxolimab. All receptors come from an adult with an advanced solid tumor such as melanoma, head and neck, liver or kidney cancer.

The chain's CDR3 is CASSLDRGGDEQFF. In DNA form, the CDR3 reads TGCGCCAGCAGCTTGGACAGGGGTGGGGATGAGCAGTTCTTC. V gene TRBV5-1 combines with J gene TRBJ2-1; TRBD1 matches 7 bases. The CDR3 has 14 residues. The germline V gene has CDR1 SGHRS and CDR2 YFSETQ. V gave up 0 bases and J gave up 8 bases; unmatched junction bases: 5.

The chain combines TRBV5-8 with TRBJ1-4; 7 nucleotides align to TRBD1. This CDR3 is 15 amino acids long. Germline CDR1 SGHTS, CDR2 YDEGEE. The V segment lost 4 bases and the J segment 8 bases; nucleotides outside the gene matches: 11. CDR3: CASSPYRGRSEKLFF. As DNA, the CDR3 is TGTGCCAGCAGCCCATACAGGGGAAGGAGCGAAAAACTGTTTTTT.

The chain carries TRBV5-5 and TRBJ2-2, with D possibly TRBD1 on 6 matching bases. The CDR3 has 14 amino acids. V lost 3 bases, J lost 1 base, and 7 bases lay in between. Germline-derived CDR1 and CDR2 are SGHKS and YYEKEE (reference sequence). The DNA of the CDR3 is TGTGCCAGCAGCTGGGGACAGAACACCGGGGAGCTGTTTTTT. Encoded protein: CASSWGQNTGELFF.

The V gene is TRBV2, the J gene TRBJ1-3; weak D call: TRBD1 (5 bases). The CDR3 sequence is 16 residues long. The V gene's germline CDR1 is SNHLY and CDR2 FYNNEI. V was shortened by 7 bases and J by 0 bases, with 16 bases between the two germline ends. CDR3 residues: CASIREGIFSGNTIYF. The CDR3 region has the DNA TGTGCCAGCATTAGAGAGGGGATCTTCTCTGGAAACACCATATATTTT.

The chain uses TRBV7-2 and TRBJ1-1; weak D call: TRBD1 (5 bases). There are 14 residues in the CDR3. V gave up 5 bases and J gave up 6 bases, with 16 bases separating them. Germline values: CDR1 SGHTA, CDR2 FQGNSA. CDR3 region: CASSLERGGSEAFF. DNA of the CDR3: TGTGCCAGCAGCCTAGAAAGGGGAGGGTCTGAAGCTTTCTTT.

This clone came up a few times. This rearrangement joins TRBV30 to TRBJ1-1; 7 bases are a match to TRBD1. The germline gives CDR1 GTSNPN, CDR2 SVGIG (reference sequence). V lost 7 bases to trimming and J lost 7 bases; unmatched junction nucleotides: 9. The CDR3 covers 12 residues. Here the CDR3 DNA reads TGTGCCTCCCGGACAGGACCCAATGAAGCTTTCTTT. It encodes CASRTGPNEAFF.

In this sample, this clone turned up once. This sequence joins TRBV11-2 and TRBJ2-3; TRBD2 might be the D (6 bases). The CDR3 sequence is 15 residues long. Trimming cost V 7 bases and J 3 bases, with 17 bases left between them. Germline CDR1 and CDR2: SGHAT and FQNNGV. In DNA form, the CDR3 reads TGTGCCAGCACAAGGACGGGGGACCCGACAGATACGCAGTATTTT. Amino acids: CASTRTGDPTDTQYF.

This sequence joins TRBV4-1 and TRBJ2-5, with 9 bases lining up with TRBD1. Germline V gene data show CDR1 as MGHRA and CDR2 as YSYEKL. J lost 3 bases, V lost 4 bases, and 3 bases had no gene match. The CDR3 runs to 14 residues. CDR3 DNA: TGCGCCAGCAGCCTCCGGGACAGGGAAGAGACCCAGTACTTC. This codes for CASSLRDREETQYF.

V usage is TRBV5-1 and J usage is TRBJ2-1; D gene ambiguous. The CDR3 runs to 12 residues. CDR1 and CDR2 from the germline V gene are SGHRS and YFSETQ. Trimming removed 2 bases at V and 9 bases at J, with 9 bases between. CDR3 sequence (DNA): TGCGCCAGCAGCTTCCAAGTCGGTGAGCAGTTCTTC. Protein sequence: CASSFQVGEQFF. The full variable domain, with the rest looked up from reference TRBV5-1 and TRBJ2-1, is KAGVTQTPRYLIKTRGQQVTLSCSPISGHRSVSWYQQTPGQGLQFLFEYFSETQRNKGNFPGRFSGRQFSNSRSEMNVSTLELGDSALYLCASSFQVGEQFFGPGTRLTVL.

The CDR3 coding sequence is TGTGCCAGCAGCTTGGACGCAGGCGGGCAGACCCAGTACTTC. Translation gives CASSLDAGGQTQYF. J is TRBJ2-5 and V is TRBV5-4, with a weak D call TRBD2 (5 bases). Germline V gene data show CDR1 as SGHNT and CDR2 as YYREEE (reference sequence). With 0 bases removed from V and 6 bases from J, the gap between germline ends came to 12 bases. The CDR3 length is 14 residues.

Notes on this clone: One junction end disagrees with the germline gene, perhaps due to a read error. The chain combines TRBV18 with TRBJ2-5; D might be TRBD1 (6 bases). The CDR3 is made up of 19 amino acids. Germline CDR1 reads KGHSH; CDR2 reads LQKENI. The CDR3 sequence: CASSPRPGDQLVSQETQYF. CDR3 coding DNA: TGTGCCAGCTCCCCACGGCCAGGGGATCAATTGGTTTCCCAAGAGACCCAGTACTTC.

The chain employs TRBV19 and TRBJ2-7, with D unresolved. Germline lookup yields CDR1 LNHDA and CDR2 SQIVND (reference sequence). Trimming took off 3 bases at V and 7 bases at J, with 16 bases between the two ends. The length of the CDR3 is 14 residues. Here the CDR3 DNA reads TGTGCCAGTAGTATTAGCTATAGTCCTGTAGAGCAGTACTTC. Translating gives CASSISYSPVEQYF.

The table lists this clone with a few counts. CDR3 protein: CASSLAAGGPDTQYF. In DNA form, the CDR3 reads TGCGCCAGCAGCTTGGCGGCAGGGGGCCCAGATACGCAGTATTTT. The genes are TRBV5-1 and TRBJ2-3, with 8 bases aligning to TRBD1. Germline V gene lookup returns CDR1 SGHRS and CDR2 YFSETQ. The ends lost 0 bases at V and 4 bases at J; junction bases unmatched: 4. CDR3 size: 15 residues.

This clone was recorded a few times. The rearrangement uses TRBV11-1 and TRBJ2-3; D not resolved. CDR1 SGHAT and CDR2 FQDESV come from the germline V gene (reference sequence). V dropped 2 bases and J dropped 2 bases, with 11 bases sitting between them. CDR3 length: 15 residues. CDR3 DNA: TGTGCCAGCAGCTTATCTGCTAACCCCACAGATACGCAGTATTTT. Translating gives CASSLSANPTDTQYF.

This chain links TRBV19 with TRBJ2-3; D call uncertain. V lost 1 base and J 6 bases, leaving 5 bases between the germline ends. CDR1 is LNHDA and CDR2 is SQIVND in the germline V gene (reference sequence). This CDR3 region has 12 residues. The CDR3 is CASSIGTDTQYF. The CDR3 nucleotides read TGTGCCAGTAGTATAGGAACGGATACGCAGTATTTT.

The rearrangement joins TRBV27 to TRBJ2-3; TRBD2 matches 7 bases. The CDR3 has 14 residues. Losses at the gene ends were 6 bases for V and 3 bases for J; bases not matched to a gene: 6. Germline V gene lookup returns CDR1 MNHEY and CDR2 SMNVEV (reference sequence). The CDR3 spells CASSWGRVTDTQYF. The DNA of the CDR3 is TGTGCCAGCAGCTGGGGGAGGGTTACAGATACGCAGTATTTT.

CDR3 coding DNA: TGTGCCAGCAGCTCGGGACTAGCGGGGCTCACAGATACGCAGTATTTT. This sequence encodes CASSSGLAGLTDTQYF. The rearrangement links TRBV11-3 to TRBJ2-3, with 13 bases aligning to TRBD2. Trimming removed 4 bases from V and 2 bases from J; junction bases left unmatched: 3. CDR1 is SGHNT and CDR2 is YENEEA in the germline V gene. The CDR3 contains 16 residues. The full variable domain, its missing parts supplied by reference TRBV11-3 and TRBJ2-3, is EAGVVQSPRYKIIEKKQPVAFWCNPISGHNTLYWYLQNLGQGPELLIRYENEEAVDDSQLPKDRFSAERLKGVDSTLKIQPAELGDSAVYLCASSSGLAGLTDTQYFGPGTRLTVL.